Shown below are 2 T cell receptor beta chains from a single sample sequenced in a study of T cell responses to AZD1222 COVID-19 vaccine (dated by TCRdb to the early 2020s). The time point label, read with the paper, signifies: baseline before first vaccination. The library was built by means of the immunoSEQ multiplex PCR assay. TCRdb carries this immuneACCESS record with in-frame sequences only. Its versions omit some clonotypes, under half of them owing to an unresolved V gene in the studies checked, with the rest unexplained. The sample yields about 120,000 clones; just under 90% were counted once. Roughly 12% of the sample rests with the top ten. This specimen was peripheral blood, taken on day 0 of AZD1222 vaccination. The source of these receptors is an adult in good health.

The genes are TRBV5-5 and TRBJ2-3, with 9 bases matching TRBD2. The V and J ends lost 0 bases and 6 bases, in that order; junction bases with no gene match: 8. Germline values: CDR1 SGHKS, CDR2 YYEKEE (reference sequence). The CDR3 runs 16 residues. The CDR3 loop is CASSLGVAGVFDTQYF. The CDR3 DNA is TGTGCCAGCAGCTTGGGGGTAGCGGGAGTATTTGATACGCAGTATTTT.

J is TRBJ2-3 and V is TRBV28; 8 nucleotides match TRBD2. The CDR3 runs 16 residues. J gave up 4 bases and V 3 bases, and 9 bases lay outside the gene matches. Germline V gene data show CDR1 as MDHEN and CDR2 as SYDVKM. The CDR3 region has the DNA TGTGCCAGCAGTTTCACCAGCGGGAGTATCCCAGATACGCAGTATTTT. Translation gives CASSFTSGSIPDTQYF.